The rows below give T cell receptor beta chains drawn from one sample of a study of blood T cells in healthy people across ages. TCRdb ran MiXCR on the 5' RACE reads and lists one entry per CDR3 protein. Of about 1.1 million distinct CDR3 sequences listed, under 40% are singletons. Material: blood. All receptors come from a man aged 18 to 35 in good health. CDR3s leave out the opening cysteine and the closing phenylalanine or tryptophan.

TRBJ1-2 | TRBV6-2/TRBV6-3 | ASAGTGGNYGYT
TRBJ2-4 | TRBV28 | ASTGTGFKNIQY
TRBJ1-4 | TRBV6-6 | ASSLLQGSNEKLF
TRBJ1-1 | TRBV7-2 | ASSRQGKGNTEAF
TRBJ2-5 | TRBV20-1 | SARDLNQETQY
TRBJ1-5 | TRBV20-1 | SARDRNSNQHQH
TRBJ1-2 | TRBV12-3/TRBV12-4 | ASSDGQASGGNYGYT
TRBJ2-1 | TRBV7-9 | ASSPRYGIRYNEQF
TRBJ2-7 | TRBV4-3 | ASSQDLQVGSKLYRDRPTEQY
TRBJ2-3 | TRBV9 | ASSPSGTRNTDTQY
TRBJ2-7 | TRBV27 | ASSYGTSSGYEQY
TRBJ2-1 | TRBV20-1 | SALGRGQYNEQF
TRBJ1-2 | TRBV14 | ASSQVSGPGVLYGYT
TRBJ1-1 | TRBV5-1 | ASSLGQGASF
- | TRBV20-1 | SARAGFTYEQY
TRBJ2-3 | TRBV20-1 | SARDGRGSSSTDTQY
- | TRBV12-5 | ASGLGYEQY
TRBJ1-2 | TRBV7-2 | ASSPRTGANYSYT
TRBJ1-4 | TRBV5-4 | ASSFRAGHSEKLF
TRBJ2-7 | TRBV7-9 | ASSLEGQGEYEQY
TRBJ1-2 | TRBV14 | ASSQQTGLYGYT
TRBJ1-2 | TRBV30 | AWSSGTEDYGYT
TRBJ2-2 | TRBV21-1 | ASSPDSTTQMNTGELF
TRBJ2-7 | TRBV6-2/TRBV6-3 | ASNPSGQPYEQY
TRBJ2-1 | TRBV7-7 | ASSLAPLVSYNEQF
TRBJ2-3 | TRBV12-3/TRBV12-4 | ASSFGTGSDTQY
TRBJ1-1 | TRBV5-1 | ASSLAGPTGLLNTEAF
TRBJ1-1 | TRBV9 | ASSAQGGTEAF
TRBJ2-1 | TRBV14 | ASSPRPGLYHNEQF
TRBJ2-2 | TRBV6-1 | ASIRYGSGELF
TRBJ2-7 | TRBV12-3/TRBV12-4 | ASTNDRGYEQY
TRBJ1-1 | TRBV13 | ASRVRGGTNTEAF
TRBJ1-1 | TRBV29-1 | SAPGQGIEAF
TRBJ1-4 | TRBV6-2/TRBV6-3 | ASSYRDTYNEKLF
TRBJ2-7 | TRBV6-6 | ASSYVGQGWYEQY
TRBJ1-5 | TRBV27 | ASSLGGLRPQH
TRBJ1-5 | TRBV12-3/TRBV12-4 | ASSSGQGAQPQH
TRBJ1-1 | TRBV3-1 | ASSPTWRLNTEAF
TRBJ1-1 | TRBV7-9 | ASSPGTRHTEAF
TRBJ2-7 | TRBV27 | ASSLTQGSISYEQY
TRBJ1-1 | TRBV9 | ASSATGTGLTEAF
- | TRBV14 | ASSPDRGVTYEQY
TRBJ2-7 | TRBV7-3 | ASSLTGRGVVNEQY
- | TRBV2 | ASSEMIAGGNEQY
TRBJ2-1 | TRBV27 | ASSTDSNSYNEQF
TRBJ2-5 | TRBV20-1 | SPKRLAGLEQETQY
TRBJ2-5 | TRBV27 | ASGKDGVSQY
TRBJ1-4 | TRBV11-2 | ASSPQGEGSEKLF
TRBJ2-1 | TRBV6-2/TRBV6-3 | ASSLRDSYLGASKNIQF
TRBJ2-3 | TRBV5-1 | ASTHGTGRTDTQY
TRBJ1-2 | TRBV6-5 | ASSDSFGMSGYT
TRBJ2-1 | TRBV9 | ASSVGGTSGYNEQF
TRBJ2-3 | TRBV7-2 | ASSLYDQGGDTQY
TRBJ2-7 | TRBV6-2/TRBV6-3 | ASSYSGTQDEQY
TRBJ1-6 | TRBV9 | ASSPTVGDRGLGNSPLH
TRBJ1-1 | TRBV20-1 | SASRAGQGGNEAF
TRBJ2-1 | TRBV27 | ASSLSMGAYNEQF
TRBJ2-5 | TRBV5-1 | ASSGGGSNEQY
TRBJ2-5 | TRBV6-2/TRBV6-3 | ASSRTSGGAETQY